Below are 11 T cell receptor beta chains sequenced from a single sample in a study of cytomegalovirus exposure and HLA in healthy donors. The table came from immunoSEQ multiplex PCR; TCRdb's copy has only in-frame clones and leaves some out. The sample contains under 80,000 clones, approximately 94% of which appear only once. Material for sequencing was PBMCs. Every receptor here comes from a woman younger than 35 in good health and CMV-seropositive.

This CDR3 is CSARNPGNQYF. The DNA for the CDR3 is TGCAGTGCTAGAAACCCAGGGAATCAGTACTTC. The genes are TRBV20-1 and TRBJ2-5, with D perhaps matching TRBD1 (5 bases). The CDR3 contains 11 residues. The V end lost 2 bases, the J end lost 11 bases, and 12 bases lay between the germline ends. Per the germline V gene, CDR1 is DFQATT and CDR2 is SNEGSKA (reference sequence).

V and J are TRBV6-5 and TRBJ2-7, with a tentative D call TRBD1 (6 bases). The CDR3 has 15 amino acids. V gave up 5 bases and J gave up 2 bases, with 16 bases separating them. Germline V lookup: CDR1 MNHEY, CDR2 SVGAGI. The CDR3 reads CASSTFDRQTYEQYF. As DNA, the CDR3 is TGTGCCAGCAGTACTTTCGACAGGCAGACCTACGAGCAGTACTTC.

The chain employs TRBV14 and TRBJ1-1; no clear D. The CDR3 extends over 14 amino acids. Trimming took 7 bases from V and 0 from J, leaving 12 bases between them. Germline values: CDR1 SGHDN, CDR2 FVKESK. This CDR3 is CASTSYGMNTEAFF. DNA of the CDR3: TGTGCCAGCACAAGTTACGGGATGAACACTGAAGCTTTCTTT. Full variable domain (rest looked up from reference TRBV14 and TRBJ1-1): EAGVTQFPSHSVIEKGQTVTLRCDPISGHDNLYWYRRVMGKEIKFLLHFVKESKQDESGMPNNRFLAERTGGTYSTLKVQPAELEDSGVYFCASTSYGMNTEAFFGQGTRLTVV.

This clone is judged medium-sized (0.01 to 0.1%). V is TRBV27 and J is TRBJ2-3; 9 nucleotides align to TRBD2. This CDR3 spans 13 amino acids. V was clipped by 6 bases and J by 9 bases; unmatched bases: 7. Germline CDR1 and CDR2: MNHEY and SMNVEV (reference sequence). For the CDR3, the DNA is TGTGCCAGCAGCCCCGGCGGGAGGGGAACGCAGTATTTT. Its protein is CASSPGGRGTQYF.

The chain carries TRBV5-1 and TRBJ2-2; tentative D call: TRBD1 (7 bases). V was cut by 3 bases and J by 1 base, with 13 bases left in between. The CDR3 loop spans 16 amino acids. Germline values: CDR1 SGHRS, CDR2 YFSETQ. CDR3 region: CASSWEDRRNTGELFF. The DNA for the CDR3 is TGCGCCAGCAGCTGGGAGGACAGGCGGAACACCGGGGAGCTGTTTTTT.

The chain links TRBV6-1 to TRBJ1-2; D unclear. The germline V and J ends were trimmed by 6 bases and 8 bases, with 19 bases remaining between them. CDR1 is MNHNS, CDR2 SASEGT, per germline. CDR3 length: 14 amino acids. The CDR3: CASSPQPLYRGYTF. The CDR3 DNA follows: TGTGCCAGCAGCCCACAGCCCCTGTACCGGGGCTACACCTTC.

V gene TRBV7-2 combines with J gene TRBJ2-1, with a weak D call TRBD1 (5 bases). V was trimmed by 7 bases and J by 4 bases, leaving 11 bases between them. The CDR3 length is 13 residues. Germline CDR1 reads SGHTA; CDR2 reads FQGNSA. The CDR3 loop is CASILDTYNEQFF. As DNA, the CDR3 is TGTGCCAGCATCCTGGACACTTACAATGAGCAGTTCTTC.

The V gene is TRBV7-2, the J gene TRBJ2-1, with 9 bases fitting TRBD2. The CDR3 is made up of 17 amino acids. In germline, CDR1 is SGHTA, CDR2 FQGNSA. Trimming cost V 0 bases and J 3 bases; bases outside gene matches: 6. This CDR3 is CASSLASSGGLYNEQFF. The CDR3 coding sequence is TGTGCCAGCAGCTTAGCTTCCAGCGGGGGGCTCTACAATGAGCAGTTCTTC.

The table lists this clone with a count of one. The chain couples TRBV4-3 to TRBJ2-1; TRBD2 is a possible D gene (6 bases). The V end was cut by 4 bases, the J end by 10 bases, with 11 bases between. The CDR3 loop spans 12 amino acids. Germline V gene data show CDR1 as LGHNA and CDR2 as YSLEER. In DNA, the CDR3 is TGCGCCAGCAGCCCGGACTACCTCGAGCAGTTCTTC. Its translation: CASSPDYLEQFF.

This clone showed up just once. The rearrangement joins TRBV15 to TRBJ2-3, with D hard to call. V gave up 0 bases and J gave up 4 bases, with 11 bases separating them. Per the germline V gene, CDR1 is LNHNV and CDR2 is YYDKDF (reference sequence). The CDR3 spans 15 residues. This CDR3 reads CATSREQVYADTQYF. CDR3 DNA sequence: TGTGCCACCAGCAGAGAGCAAGTCTACGCAGATACGCAGTATTTT. Combining the CDR3 with reference TRBV15 and TRBJ2-3 gives the whole variable domain DAMVIQNPRYQVTQFGKPVTLSCSQTLNHNVMYWYQQKSSQAPKLLFHYYDKDFNNEADTPDNFQSRRPNTSFCFLDIRSPGLGDTAMYLCATSREQVYADTQYFGPGTRLTVL.

This chain uses TRBV5-1 with TRBJ2-1; 9 bases are shared with TRBD1. CDR3 size: 16 residues. Unmatched junction bases numbered 14, after V lost 0 bases and J lost 13 bases. Germline V lookup: CDR1 SGHRS, CDR2 YFSETQ. This CDR3 reads CASSLGPTGGDGSQFF. CDR3 nucleotide sequence: TGCGCCAGCAGCTTGGGGCCGACAGGGGGTGATGGATCCCAGTTCTTC.